This paragraph covers one TCR beta chain sequence. The CDR3 is 13 amino acids. Trimming stripped 6 bases from V and 8 bases from J, with 13 bases between. Germline V gives CDR1 MNHEY, CDR2 SVGAGI. The data originate from a study of technical replicates of blood from several donors. TCRdb's copy holds only in-frame clones and misses some; the assay was immunoSEQ multiplex PCR. The sample holds some 83,000 clones, 85% to 95% seen once. The chain links TRBV6-5 to TRBJ1-4; possibly TRBD1 for D (6 bases). This receptor was obtained from a human donor in good health. The sequencing input was T cells isolated from PBMCs. The CDR3 spells CASRSGDGEKLFF. In DNA form, the CDR3 reads TGTGCCAGCAGGTCAGGGGATGGGGAAAAACTGTTTTTT.